These T cell receptor beta chains were read from a single sample in a study of graft-versus-host responses after intestinal transplantation. The antigens of these receptors remain unknown. The assay was immunoSEQ multiplex PCR, and TCRdb's table has in-frame clones only and misses some. Of 85,000 to 100,000 clones in the sample, 85% to 90% were seen once. The material sequenced was unstimulated CD4+ T cells sorted from spleen or lymph node cells, taken before intestinal transplant. The receptors here all came from a human donor who received an intestinal transplant. Both conserved end residues are part of each CDR3. D genes are given only for firm matches. Some rows mark clone size as missing; the rest say once, few, many or name a class of expanded clone.

j_call v_call d_call clone_size cdr3_length cdr3_aa cdr3_nt
TRBJ2-3 TRBV7-3 TRBD2 - 19 CASSLGGLAGGLLTDTQYF TGTGCCAGCAGCTTAGGGGGACTAGCGGGGGGGCTACTCACAGATACGCAGTATTTT
TRBJ1-2 TRBV5-1 - - 16 CASSLAGGVSSYGYTF TGCGCCAGCAGCTTGGCCGGGGGGGTAAGCAGCTATGGCTACACCTTC
TRBJ1-1 TRBV18 - once 16 CASSPWATLSNTEAFF TGTGCCAGCTCACCATGGGCCACATTATCGAACACTGAAGCTTTCTTT
TRBJ1-4 TRBV9 TRBD1 - 16 CASSVGRGQGNEKLFF TGTGCCAGCAGCGTAGGGAGGGGGCAAGGTAATGAAAAACTGTTTTTT
TRBJ1-2 TRBV25-1 - - 16 CASSDGGGGGRDGYTF TGTGCCAGCAGTGACGGGGGGGGAGGGGGGCGCGACGGCTACACCTTC
TRBJ2-3 TRBV25-1 - - 15 CASSQGGIRTDTQYF TGTGCCAGCAGTCAAGGAGGGATACGGACAGATACGCAGTATTTT
TRBJ2-2 TRBV10-3 TRBD1 - 14 CAISHDRGTGELFF TGTGCCATCAGTCACGACAGGGGCACCGGGGAGCTGTTTTTT
TRBJ1-1 TRBV7-9 - - 12 CASSFRDLNGFF TGTGCCAGCAGCTTCAGGGATTTGAACGGTTTCTTT
TRBJ2-7 TRBV25-1 TRBD1 - 13 CASSDRDRKEQYF TGTGCCAGCAGTGATCGGGACAGGAAAGAGCAGTACTTC
TRBJ1-4 TRBV4-2 - - 16 CASSPRGELTNEKLFF TGTGCCAGCAGCCCTAGGGGTGAGCTGACTAATGAAAAACTGTTTTTT
TRBJ2-1 TRBV19 - - 14 CASSSGTQYNEQFF TGTGCCAGTAGTAGCGGGACGCAATACAATGAGCAGTTCTTC
TRBJ1-2 TRBV10-1 TRBD1 - 14 CASSETGVNYGYTF TGCGCCAGCAGTGAGACAGGGGTGAACTATGGCTACACCTTC
TRBJ1-3 TRBV2 - few 15 CASSAQGLGGNTIYF TGTGCCAGCAGCGCACAGGGATTGGGTGGAAACACCATATATTTT
TRBJ2-3 TRBV6-1 TRBD2 - 15 CASTEAGASTDTQYF TGTGCCAGCACGGAAGCGGGGGCCAGCACAGATACGCAGTATTTT
TRBJ2-3 TRBV27 - - 15 CASSPRQVPTDTQYF TGTGCCAGCAGTCCCCGACAGGTCCCCACAGATACGCAGTATTTT
TRBJ2-1 TRBV2 - - 15 CASSDQGLLVYEQFF TGTGCCAGCAGTGATCAGGGTCTGTTAGTTTATGAGCAGTTCTTC
TRBJ1-1 TRBV28 - - 14 CASSLDIPITEAFF TGTGCCAGCAGTTTAGACATCCCGATCACTGAAGCTTTCTTT
TRBJ1-1 TRBV4-1 TRBD1 few 14 CASSQGQGSTEAFF TGCGCCAGCAGCCAAGGACAGGGTAGCACTGAAGCTTTCTTT
TRBJ1-6 TRBV19 - - 18 CASSLPRPFSSYNSPLHF TGTGCCAGTAGTCTCCCCCGCCCCTTTAGTTCCTATAATTCACCCCTCCACTTT
TRBJ2-3 TRBV5-4 TRBD2 - 16 CASSLTSGASTDTQYF TGTGCCAGCAGCTTGACTAGCGGGGCCAGCACAGATACGCAGTATTTT
TRBJ1-2 TRBV6-1 - - 13 CASSQHSSDGYTF TGTGCCAGCAGTCAACACAGCTCCGATGGCTACACCTTC
TRBJ1-6 TRBV7-8 TRBD1 - 16 CASSLATGGAGSPLHF TGTGCCAGCAGCTTAGCGACAGGGGGGGCTGGATCACCCCTCCACTTT
TRBJ2-7 TRBV7-9 TRBD2 - 16 CASSFHPGLAMNEQYF TGTGCCAGCAGCTTCCACCCGGGACTAGCGATGAACGAGCAGTACTTC
TRBJ2-1 TRBV7-3 TRBD2 - 15 CASSYTSGGGSEQFF TGTGCCAGCAGCTATACTAGCGGGGGCGGGAGTGAGCAGTTCTTC
TRBJ1-2 TRBV7-8 - - 14 CASSPDPAGYGYTF TGTGCCAGCAGCCCTGATCCAGCGGGCTATGGCTACACCTTC
TRBJ1-3 TRBV11-2 - - 13 CASSLGPGNTIYF TGTGCCAGCAGCTTAGGGCCGGGAAACACCATATATTTT
TRBJ1-2 TRBV7-3 TRBD1 once 16 CASSPGTGDFGYGYTF TGTGCCAGCAGCCCCGGGACAGGGGACTTTGGCTATGGCTACACCTTC
TRBJ1-1 TRBV6-5 - few 13 CASRWGRDTEAFF TGTGCCAGTAGATGGGGCCGGGACACTGAAGCTTTCTTT
TRBJ1-6 TRBV15 - few 18 CATSRGGDRNRGGSPLHF TGTGCCACCAGCAGAGGTGGGGACCGAAATCGCGGGGGTTCACCCCTCCACTTT
TRBJ2-7 TRBV6-5 - - 14 CASSYGGTRHEQYF TGTGCCAGCAGTTACGGGGGGACCCGCCACGAGCAGTACTTC
TRBJ1-1 TRBV7-9 TRBD1 - 15 CASRTTGGMNTEAFF TGTGCCAGCAGAACCACAGGGGGAATGAACACTGAAGCTTTCTTT
TRBJ2-7 TRBV5-1 - few 15 CASSLAPQEAYEQYF TGCGCCAGCAGCTTGGCCCCTCAGGAGGCCTACGAGCAGTACTTC
TRBJ1-5 TRBV15 TRBD1 - 15 CATSKDRGSNQPQHF TGTGCCACCAGCAAAGACAGGGGAAGCAATCAGCCCCAGCATTTT
TRBJ1-2 TRBV6-6 - few 15 CATLGAGEANYGYTF TGTGCCACCCTAGGAGCGGGGGAGGCTAACTATGGCTACACCTTC
TRBJ2-2 TRBV9 - - 16 CASSVAGRVDTGELFF TGTGCCAGCAGCGTAGCTGGCAGGGTAGACACCGGGGAGCTGTTTTTT
TRBJ1-2 TRBV6-1 TRBD1 once 15 CASNGRTGDPQGYTF TGTGCCAGCAACGGACGGACAGGGGATCCTCAGGGCTACACCTTC
TRBJ2-7 TRBV18 - - 13 CASSPGRTYEQYF TGTGCCAGCTCACCAGGGAGAACCTACGAGCAGTACTTC
TRBJ1-3 TRBV18 - - 15 CASSYTGTPRNTIYF TGTGCCAGCTCTTACACCGGGACACCACGAAACACCATATATTTT
TRBJ1-4 TRBV2 TRBD1 once 15 CASSEFGQGLEKLFF TGTGCCAGCAGTGAATTCGGACAGGGACTTGAAAAACTGTTTTTT
TRBJ2-3 TRBV19 - - 13 CASSSVGGDTQYF TGTGCCAGTAGTTCGGTAGGGGGAGATACGCAGTATTTT
TRBJ1-6 TRBV18 TRBD1 once 16 CASSPAPGQINSPLHF TGTGCCAGCTCACCCGCACCGGGACAGATAAATTCACCCCTCCACTTT
TRBJ1-5 TRBV19 - once 15 CASSTFRQANQPQHF TGTGCCAGTAGTACCTTCCGACAGGCCAATCAGCCCCAGCATTTT
TRBJ1-3 TRBV11-3 - - 14 CASSLDGSGNTIYF TGTGCCAGCAGCTTAGACGGGTCTGGAAACACCATATATTTT
TRBJ2-2 TRBV7-7 TRBD2 - 16 CASSDSGGTNTGELFF TGTGCTAGCAGCGATAGCGGGGGCACGAACACCGGGGAGCTGTTTTTT
TRBJ2-1 TRBV18 TRBD2 - 15 CASSPRMGGDNEQFF TGTGCCAGCTCTCCGAGGATGGGGGGGGACAATGAGCAGTTCTTC
TRBJ1-5 TRBV6-1 TRBD1 once 16 CASSEFPTGDNQPQHF TGTGCCAGCAGTGAGTTCCCCACAGGGGACAATCAGCCCCAGCATTTT
TRBJ2-5 TRBV7-3 TRBD2 - 14 CASSPSGGKETQYF TGTGCCAGCAGCCCGAGCGGGGGGAAAGAGACCCAGTACTTC
TRBJ1-2 TRBV5-1 - - 13 CASSDGGDYGYTF TGCGCCAGCAGCGACGGGGGGGACTATGGCTACACCTTC